The 13 T cell receptor beta chains given below trace back to one sample, sequenced in a study of T cell changes during pregnancy in multiple sclerosis. Produced via immunoSEQ multiplex PCR; TCRdb's table is partial and in-frame only. The sample gives fewer than 90,000 clones, 94% of which show up once; more than 1.5% is in the top ten. This sample comprised peripheral blood, obtained after pregnancy. Source of these receptors: a female donor in good health, enrolled as a control in a pregnancy study.

This clone was observed once. The chain combines TRBV28 with TRBJ1-5; the match to TRBD1 covers 11 bases. V was pared by 6 bases and J by 9 bases, with 10 bases of the junction left unmatched. The germline gives CDR1 MDHEN, CDR2 SYDVKM. The CDR3 spans 15 residues. The CDR3 nucleotides are TGTGCCAGCAGCCTTGGGACAGGGGGGGAGAGGCCCCAGCATTTT. As protein: CASSLGTGGERPQHF.

The rearrangement uses TRBV5-1 and TRBJ1-5; D is possibly TRBD1 (5 bases). The germline V and J ends were trimmed by 3 bases and 0 bases, with 22 bases remaining between them. Looked up from germline, CDR1 is SGHRS and CDR2 is YFSETQ. This CDR3 comprises 19 residues. CDR3 DNA sequence: TGCGCCAGCAGCTCCCGCGGGGGGGAGGTGAAATGTAGCAATCAGCCCCAGCATTTT. Translated: CASSSRGGEVKCSNQPQHF. The variable domain in full, with the rest retrieved from reference TRBV5-1 and TRBJ1-5, is KAGVTQTPRYLIKTRGQQVTLSCSPISGHRSVSWYQQTPGQGLQFLFEYFSETQRNKGNFPGRFSGRQFSNSRSEMNVSTLELGDSALYLCASSSRGGEVKCSNQPQHFGDGTRLSIL.

The chain links TRBV28 to TRBJ2-1, with 8 positions matching TRBD2. The CDR3 loop spans 16 amino acids. The germline CDR1 and CDR2 sequences are MDHEN and SYDVKM. The junction had 12 bases not matched to a gene; V was cut back by 2 bases and J by 9 bases. CDR3 DNA sequence: TGTGCCAGCAGTTTAACTGCGGGAGGCCCTTGGGGTGAGCAGTTCTTC. Translating gives CASSLTAGGPWGEQFF.

This sequence joins TRBV11-2 and TRBJ2-7; TRBD1 matches 9 bases. After removal of 5 bases from V and 3 bases from J, the junction contained 11 bases not matched to a gene. The germline gives CDR1 SGHAT, CDR2 FQNNGV. The CDR3 sequence is 16 residues long. CDR3 in DNA: TGTGCCAGCAGCCCTTTCACGGGACAGGGATACTACGAGCAGTACTTC. Amino acids: CASSPFTGQGYYEQYF.

V usage is TRBV6-6 and J usage is TRBJ1-4; D unresolved. CDR1 is MNHNY, CDR2 SVGAGI, per germline (reference sequence). Trimming shortened V by 7 bases and J by 3 bases, and 6 bases separated the two germline ends. The CDR3 loop spans 12 amino acids. The CDR3 DNA reads as TGTGCCAGCAACAGACCTAATGAAAAACTGTTTTTT. This sequence encodes CASNRPNEKLFF.

This chain uses TRBV29-1 with TRBJ1-3, with D perhaps matching TRBD1 (5 bases). CDR1 and CDR2 (germline): SQVTM, ANQGSEA. CDR3 size: 13 residues. Trimming stripped 4 bases from V and 4 bases from J, with 11 bases between. The CDR3 spells CSVVQVSGNTIYF. The CDR3 DNA reads as TGCAGCGTTGTACAGGTATCCGGAAACACCATATATTTT.

The rearrangement links TRBV7-9 to TRBJ1-1; D is undetermined. Trimming cost V 5 bases and J 8 bases, with 15 bases left between them. CDR3 length: 13 amino acids. Germline V gives CDR1 SEHNR, CDR2 FQNEAQ (reference sequence). The CDR3 loop is CASSLPMEGEAFF. The CDR3 bases are TGTGCCAGCAGCCTACCGATGGAGGGAGAAGCTTTCTTT.

The rearrangement uses TRBV11-3 and TRBJ2-3; TRBD2 matches at 7 bases. Germline lookup yields CDR1 SGHNT and CDR2 YENEEA. The J segment lost 0 bases and the V segment lost 3 bases, leaving 6 bases of the junction unmatched. This CDR3 is 16 amino acids long. The CDR3: CASSLGRGSSTDTQYF. The CDR3 nucleotides are TGTGCCAGCAGCTTGGGGAGGGGCTCTAGCACAGATACGCAGTATTTT.

This chain connects TRBV11-2 to TRBJ2-2; D remains ambiguous. V dropped 5 bases and J dropped 5 bases, with 12 bases sitting between them. The CDR3 loop spans 14 amino acids. Germline V CDR1 and CDR2: SGHAT, FQNNGV. The CDR3: CASSPLFATGELFF. The CDR3 DNA reads TGTGCCAGCAGCCCCCTCTTCGCGACCGGGGAGCTGTTTTTT.

The V gene is TRBV5-1, the J gene TRBJ1-2; no definite D call. Between the trimmed V and J ends, which lost 4 bases and 8 bases, there was a span of 12 bases. The CDR3 has 12 residues. Germline lookup yields CDR1 SGHRS and CDR2 YFSETQ. Written as DNA, the CDR3 is TGCGCCAGCAGCCCACACAGAGACGGCTACACCTTC. It translates to CASSPHRDGYTF.

The J gene is TRBJ2-1, the V gene TRBV11-2, with a weak D call TRBD2 (5 bases). The CDR3 spans 13 residues. Trimming left V 5 bases short and J 7 bases short, with 12 bases between. Germline-derived CDR1 and CDR2 are SGHAT and FQNNGV. The CDR3 DNA sequence: TGTGCCAGCAGCCCTGGAGGAGTGAATGAGCAGTTCTTC. Its protein is CASSPGGVNEQFF. The full variable domain, rest sourced from reference TRBV11-2 and TRBJ2-1, is EAGVAQSPRYKIIEKRQSVAFWCNPISGHATLYWYQQILGQGPKLLIQFQNNGVVDDSQLPKDRFSAERLKGVDSTLKIQPAKLEDSAVYLCASSPGGVNEQFFGPGTRLTVL.

The chain employs TRBV6-1 and TRBJ2-1, with TRBD2 matching 8 bases. CDR1 and CDR2 from the germline V gene are MNHNS and SASEGT. This CDR3 has 17 amino acids. V was clipped by 1 base and J by 0 bases; unmatched bases: 5. CDR3 in DNA: TGTGCCAGCAGTGAAGGAGGAGCGGGAGTCTCCTACAATGAGCAGTTCTTC. As protein: CASSEGGAGVSYNEQFF.

This clone was detected only once. V usage is TRBV21-1 and J usage is TRBJ1-5. TRBV21-1 represents a pseudogene. This CDR3 spans 16 amino acids. In nucleotides, the CDR3 is TGTGCCAGCTCACCCGGAGAGGGAAGTAGCAATCAGCCCCAGCATTTT. The encoded protein is CASSPGEGSSNQPQHF.